Listed below are T cell receptor beta chains from one sample, sequenced in a study of blood T cell repertoires in COVID-19. Measured with immunoSEQ multiplex PCR; TCRdb has only the in-frame clones, and not every one. The sample lists some 45,000 clones; around 80% were seen once. Sequenced material: peripheral blood. The receptors originated from a man aged 65 to 79 with acute or convalescent COVID-19. Both conserved end residues are part of each CDR3. D genes are given only for firm matches. Size values are once, few and many counts, or a class for expanded clones, and some rows have none.

-	TRBV5-6	TRBJ1-2	TRBD1	TGTGCCAGCAGCCCAGGGACAGGGAATGGCTACACCTTC	CASSPGTGNGYTF
medium-sized	TRBV7-3	TRBJ2-7	-	TGTGCCAGCAGCTTAGGTGGTAGCGGCCACGAGCAGTACTTC	CASSLGGSGHEQYF
few	TRBV7-9	TRBJ2-2	TRBD2	TGTGCCAGCAGCTTAGCGTACGGGGGGGTTAACACCGGGGAGCTGTTTTTT	CASSLAYGGVNTGELFF
-	TRBV5-1	TRBJ1-1	TRBD1	TGCGCCAGCAGCTTGGCCGGACAGGGTATGAACACTGAAGCTTTCTTT	CASSLAGQGMNTEAFF
few	TRBV6-2/TRBV6-3	TRBJ1-1	-	TGTGCCAGCAGTTACTCTCCAGAGGGCACTGAAGCTTTCTTT	CASSYSPEGTEAFF
-	TRBV7-8	TRBJ1-2	TRBD1	TGTGCCAGCAGCTTGGGGGGACAGGGTCGGGTCTACACCTTC	CASSLGGQGRVYTF
-	TRBV29-1	TRBJ1-2	-	TGCAGCGTTGGAGGGTACTATGGCTACACCTTC	CSVGGYYGYTF
-	TRBV19	TRBJ1-5	-	TGTGCCAGTAGGGGGCAGCGTCAGCCCCAGCATTTT	CASRGQRQPQHF
-	TRBV10-3	TRBJ2-1	TRBD1	TGTGCCAATTCGACAGGGGTCAACAATGAGCAGTTCTTC	CANSTGVNNEQFF
-	TRBV5-8	TRBJ1-2	-	TGTGCCAGCGACACCAACCCGGGGTATGGCTACACCTTC	CASDTNPGYGYTF
-	TRBV5-4	TRBJ1-6	-	TGTGCCAGCGGACCACAGGGACCCAAATCACCCCTCCACTTT	CASGPQGPKSPLHF
few	TRBV29-1	TRBJ1-1	TRBD1	TGCAGCGTTCAACCGGGACAGGGAAGCACTGAAGCTTTCTTT	CSVQPGQGSTEAFF
-	TRBV12-3/TRBV12-4	TRBJ2-3	-	TGTGCCAGCGGTGGGACTAGCACAGATACGCAGTATTTT	CASGGTSTDTQYF
-	TRBV5-1	TRBJ1-2	TRBD1	TGCGCCAGCAGCTACGACAGGGGGCAGAATGGCTACACCTTC	CASSYDRGQNGYTF
few	TRBV7-9	TRBJ1-2	-	TGTGCCAGCAGCTTATCAGGTGATGGCTACACCTTC	CASSLSGDGYTF
-	TRBV27	TRBJ1-6	-	TGTGCCAGTACGACTCAGGGGAAACTCAATTCACCCCTCCACTTT	CASTTQGKLNSPLHF
-	TRBV7-2	TRBJ1-1	-	TGTGCCAGCAGCTTAGGGGTCGGTTTTTTTCGGGGGACTGAAGCTTTCTTT	CASSLGVGFFRGTEAFF
few	TRBV6-6	TRBJ1-2	-	TGTGCCAGCAGTTACTCCGAACTTTATGGCTACACCTTC	CASSYSELYGYTF
-	TRBV11-2	TRBJ1-6	-	TGTGCCAGCAGCTTAGACCCAGGGAATTCACCCCTCCACTTT	CASSLDPGNSPLHF
-	TRBV10-3	TRBJ1-1	-	TGTGCCATCAGTGAGTCTCGGGGGGGGAACACTGAAGCTTTCTTT	CAISESRGGNTEAFF
-	TRBV7-2	TRBJ1-6	-	TGTGCCAGCAGCGTTACAGGGCGGAATTCACCCCTCCACTTT	CASSVTGRNSPLHF
-	TRBV6-2/TRBV6-3	TRBJ1-5	TRBD1	TGTGCCAGCAGCGCACAGGGGGTGAACAATCAGCCCCAGCATTTT	CASSAQGVNNQPQHF
-	TRBV5-4	TRBJ2-5	-	TGTGCCAGCAGCGCCTGGGGACAAACTCAAGAGACCCAGTACTTC	CASSAWGQTQETQYF
-	TRBV7-2	TRBJ2-5	-	TGTGCCAGCAGCTTAGCGGGGGCGGGGCGGGGGCACCAAGAGACCCAGTACTTC	CASSLAGAGRGHQETQYF